One T cell receptor (beta chain) is described in this entry. Its antigen is unknown. Germline CDR1 SQVTM, CDR2 ANQGSEA. V shed 0 bases, J shed 6 bases, and the junction held 9 bases outside the gene matches. The CDR3 totals 15 residues. These data are taken from a study of long-term antiretroviral therapy in people with HIV. Whole-study findings and limits: Dominance of pre-ART expanded clones persisted, fluctuating and often declining after ART. Gathering of blood took place between about 2003 and 2018, possibly under older ART regimens. Compared with controls, HIV repertoires showed narrower CDR3 length ranges.

Running of the v3.0 immunoSEQ assay took place at survey level. The table came from immunoSEQ multiplex PCR; TCRdb's copy has only in-frame clones and leaves some out. The table has approximately 20,000 clones, around 69% seen once. There was at least one pre-ART PBMC sample for each donor, plus at least two post-ART PBMC samples. The specimen was unsorted PBMCs, collected about 1.8 years before starting antiretroviral therapy. This sequence was found in a middle-aged woman with HIV. J is TRBJ1-2 and V is TRBV29-1; TRBD1 agrees at 8 bases. This CDR3 is CSVEDEGTGRHGYTF. In DNA form, the CDR3 reads TGCAGCGTTGAAGATGAAGGGACAGGAAGACATGGCTACACCTTC. Full variable domain (outside the CDR3, taken from reference TRBV29-1 and TRBJ1-2): SAVISQKPSRDICQRGTSLTIQCQVDSQVTMMFWYRQQPGQSLTLIATANQGSEATYESGFVIDKFPISRPNLTFSTLTVSNMSPEDSSIYLCSVEDEGTGRHGYTFGSGTRLTVV.